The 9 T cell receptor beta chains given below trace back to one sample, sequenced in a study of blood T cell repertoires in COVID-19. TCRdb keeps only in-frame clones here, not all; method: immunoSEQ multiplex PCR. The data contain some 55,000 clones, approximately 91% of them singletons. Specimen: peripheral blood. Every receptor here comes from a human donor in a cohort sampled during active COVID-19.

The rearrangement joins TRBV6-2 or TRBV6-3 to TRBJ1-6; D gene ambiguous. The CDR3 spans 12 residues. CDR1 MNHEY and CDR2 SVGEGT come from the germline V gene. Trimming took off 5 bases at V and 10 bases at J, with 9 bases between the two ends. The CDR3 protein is CASSAPGSPLHF. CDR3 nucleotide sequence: TGTGCCAGCAGTGCCCCGGGATCACCCCTCCACTTT.

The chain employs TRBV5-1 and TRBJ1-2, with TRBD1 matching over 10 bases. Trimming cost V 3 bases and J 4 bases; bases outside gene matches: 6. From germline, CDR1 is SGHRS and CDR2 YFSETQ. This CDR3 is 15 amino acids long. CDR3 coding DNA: TGCGCCAGCAGCTCGACAGGGGGCGCGAGCTATGGCTACACCTTC. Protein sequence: CASSSTGGASYGYTF.

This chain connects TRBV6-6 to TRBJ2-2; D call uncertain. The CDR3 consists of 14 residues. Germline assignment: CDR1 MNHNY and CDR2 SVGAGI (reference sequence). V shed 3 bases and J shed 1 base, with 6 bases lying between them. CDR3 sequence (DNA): TGTGCCAGCAGTTATCGCGGGAACACCGGGGAGCTGTTTTTT. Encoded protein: CASSYRGNTGELFF.

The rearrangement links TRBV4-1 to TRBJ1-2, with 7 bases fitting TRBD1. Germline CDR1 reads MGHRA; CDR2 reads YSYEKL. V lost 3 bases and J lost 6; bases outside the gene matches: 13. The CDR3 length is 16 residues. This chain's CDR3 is CASSHPGQSTYDGYTF. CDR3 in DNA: TGCGCCAGCAGCCACCCGGGACAGTCGACCTATGATGGCTACACCTTC.

The CDR3 nucleotides are TGTGCCTGGAGTGTACAAGCGGGGGGGCCGTATGAGCAGTTCTTC. As protein: CAWSVQAGGPYEQFF. This chain joins TRBV30 and TRBJ2-1; 10 nucleotides agree with TRBD2. V lost 0 bases and J lost 8; bases outside the gene matches: 7. This CDR3 spans 15 amino acids. Per the germline V gene, CDR1 is GTSNPN and CDR2 is SVGIG (reference sequence).

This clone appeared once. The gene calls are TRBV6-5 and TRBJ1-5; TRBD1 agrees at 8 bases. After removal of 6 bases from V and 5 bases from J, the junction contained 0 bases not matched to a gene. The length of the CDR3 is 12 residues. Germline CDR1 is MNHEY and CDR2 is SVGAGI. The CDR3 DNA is TGTGCCAGCAGGACAGGGGATCAGCCCCAGCATTTT. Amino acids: CASRTGDQPQHF.

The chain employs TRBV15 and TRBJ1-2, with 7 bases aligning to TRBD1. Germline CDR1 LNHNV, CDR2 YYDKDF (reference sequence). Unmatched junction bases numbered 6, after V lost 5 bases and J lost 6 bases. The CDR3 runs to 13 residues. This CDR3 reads CATSFDRENGYTF. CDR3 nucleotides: TGTGCCACCAGCTTTGACAGGGAAAATGGCTACACCTTC. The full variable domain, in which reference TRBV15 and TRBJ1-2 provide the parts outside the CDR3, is DAMVIQNPRYQVTQFGKPVTLSCSQTLNHNVMYWYQQKSSQAPKLLFHYYDKDFNNEADTPDNFQSRRPNTSFCFLDIRSPGLGDTAMYLCATSFDRENGYTFGSGTRLTVV.

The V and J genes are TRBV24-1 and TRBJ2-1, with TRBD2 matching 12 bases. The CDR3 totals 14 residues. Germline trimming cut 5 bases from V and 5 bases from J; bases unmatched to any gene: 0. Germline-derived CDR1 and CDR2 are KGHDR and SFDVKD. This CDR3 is CATSGTSGNNEQFF. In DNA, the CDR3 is TGTGCCACCAGTGGGACTAGCGGGAACAATGAGCAGTTCTTC.

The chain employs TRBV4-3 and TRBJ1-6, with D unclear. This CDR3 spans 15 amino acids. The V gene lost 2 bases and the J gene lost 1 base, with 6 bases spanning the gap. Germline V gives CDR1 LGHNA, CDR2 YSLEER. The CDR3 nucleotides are TGCGCCAGCAGCCAAACGGGATCCTATAATTCACCCCTCCACTTT. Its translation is CASSQTGSYNSPLHF.